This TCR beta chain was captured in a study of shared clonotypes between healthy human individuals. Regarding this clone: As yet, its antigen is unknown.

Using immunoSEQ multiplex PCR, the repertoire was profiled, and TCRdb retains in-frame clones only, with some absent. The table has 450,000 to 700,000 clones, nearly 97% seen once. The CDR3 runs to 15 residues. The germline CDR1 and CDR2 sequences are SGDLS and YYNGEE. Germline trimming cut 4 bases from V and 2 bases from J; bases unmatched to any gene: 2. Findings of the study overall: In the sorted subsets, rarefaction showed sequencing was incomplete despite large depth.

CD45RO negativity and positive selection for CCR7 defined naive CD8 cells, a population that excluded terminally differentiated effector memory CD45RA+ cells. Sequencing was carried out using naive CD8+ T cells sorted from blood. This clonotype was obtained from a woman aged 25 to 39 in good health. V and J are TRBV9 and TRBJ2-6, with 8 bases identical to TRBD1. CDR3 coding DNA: TGTGCCAGCAGCAGGACAGGGACTGGGGCCAACGTCCTGACTTTC. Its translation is CASSRTGTGANVLTF.